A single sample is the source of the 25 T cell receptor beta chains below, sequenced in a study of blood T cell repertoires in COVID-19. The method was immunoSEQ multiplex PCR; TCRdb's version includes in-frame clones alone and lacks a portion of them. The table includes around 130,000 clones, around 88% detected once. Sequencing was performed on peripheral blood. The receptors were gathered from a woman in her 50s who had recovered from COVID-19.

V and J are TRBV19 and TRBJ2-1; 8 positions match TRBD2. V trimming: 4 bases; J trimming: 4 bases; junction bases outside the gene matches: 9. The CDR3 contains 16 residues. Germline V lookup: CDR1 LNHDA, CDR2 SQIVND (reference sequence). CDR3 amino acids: CASSNAPSGPYNEQFF. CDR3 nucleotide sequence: TGTGCCAGTAGTAACGCCCCTAGCGGGCCATACAATGAGCAGTTCTTC.

For the CDR3, the DNA is TGTGCCAGCAGCTTAGCGGAGACTAGCGGGACCCTAAATGAGCAGTTCTTC. This codes for CASSLAETSGTLNEQFF. The genes are TRBV7-8 and TRBJ2-1, with 11 bases identical to TRBD2. The CDR3 is 17 residues long. The germline V gene encodes CDR1 SGHVS and CDR2 FQNEAQ. Trimming cost V 0 bases and J 7 bases; bases outside gene matches: 8.

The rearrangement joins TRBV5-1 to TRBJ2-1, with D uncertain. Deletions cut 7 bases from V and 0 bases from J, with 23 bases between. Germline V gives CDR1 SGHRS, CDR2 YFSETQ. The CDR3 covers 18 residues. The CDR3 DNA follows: TGCGCCAGCCAAGGTTTTTCCCAAAGACGAGGCTCCTACAATGAGCAGTTCTTC. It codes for CASQGFSQRRGSYNEQFF.

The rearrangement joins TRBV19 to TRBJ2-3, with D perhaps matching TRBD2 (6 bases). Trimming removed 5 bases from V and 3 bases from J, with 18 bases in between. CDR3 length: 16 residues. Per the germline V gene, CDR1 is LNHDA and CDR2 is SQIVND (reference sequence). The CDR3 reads CASSANRPGGTDTQYF. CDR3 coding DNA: TGTGCCAGTAGTGCTAACCGCCCCGGAGGGACAGATACGCAGTATTTT.

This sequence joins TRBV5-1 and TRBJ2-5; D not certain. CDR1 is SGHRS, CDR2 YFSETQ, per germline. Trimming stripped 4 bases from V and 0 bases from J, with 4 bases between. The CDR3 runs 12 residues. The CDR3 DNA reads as TGCGCCAGCAGCCAGTACCAAGAGACCCAGTACTTC. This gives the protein CASSQYQETQYF.

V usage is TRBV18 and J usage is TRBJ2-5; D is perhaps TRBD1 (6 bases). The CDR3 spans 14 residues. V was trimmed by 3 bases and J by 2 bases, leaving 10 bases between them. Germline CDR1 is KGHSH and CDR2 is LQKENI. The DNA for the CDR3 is TGTGCCAGCTCACCGACAGGTCGGCAAGAGACCCAGTACTTC. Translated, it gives CASSPTGRQETQYF.

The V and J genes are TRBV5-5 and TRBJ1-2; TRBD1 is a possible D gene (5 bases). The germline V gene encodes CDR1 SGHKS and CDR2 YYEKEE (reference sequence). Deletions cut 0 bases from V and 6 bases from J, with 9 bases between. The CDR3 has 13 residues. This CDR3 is CASSLADTHGYTF. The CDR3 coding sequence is TGTGCCAGCAGCTTGGCGGACACCCATGGCTACACCTTC.

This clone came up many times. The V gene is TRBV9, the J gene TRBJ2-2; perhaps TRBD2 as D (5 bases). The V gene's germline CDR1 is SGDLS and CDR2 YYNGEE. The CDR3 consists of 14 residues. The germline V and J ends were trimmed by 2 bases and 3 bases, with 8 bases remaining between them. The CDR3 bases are TGTGCCAGCAGCGTTACTAGTTACACCGGGGAGCTGTTTTTT. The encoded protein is CASSVTSYTGELFF.

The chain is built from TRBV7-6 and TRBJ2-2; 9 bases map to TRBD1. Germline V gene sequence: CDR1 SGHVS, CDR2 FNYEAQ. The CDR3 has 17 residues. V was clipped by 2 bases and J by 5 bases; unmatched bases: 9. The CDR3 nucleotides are TGTGCCAGCAGCTTACTGATGGGACAGGGAAGTACCGGGGAGCTGTTTTTT. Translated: CASSLLMGQGSTGELFF.

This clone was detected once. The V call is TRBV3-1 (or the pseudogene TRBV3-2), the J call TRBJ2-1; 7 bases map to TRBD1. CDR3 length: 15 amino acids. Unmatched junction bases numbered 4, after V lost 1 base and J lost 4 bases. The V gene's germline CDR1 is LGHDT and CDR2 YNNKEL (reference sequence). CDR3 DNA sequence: TGTGCCAGCAGCCAAGCGGCAGGGGGTTACAATGAGCAGTTCTTC. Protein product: CASSQAAGGYNEQFF.

CDR3 bases: TGTGCCAGCAGTTTACGGGGTTTGGATGGCTACACCTTC. Translating gives CASSLRGLDGYTF. This chain connects TRBV27 to TRBJ1-2, with D uncertain. V was trimmed by 2 bases and J by 6 bases, leaving 10 bases between them. The germline V gene encodes CDR1 MNHEY and CDR2 SMNVEV (reference sequence). The CDR3 totals 13 residues.

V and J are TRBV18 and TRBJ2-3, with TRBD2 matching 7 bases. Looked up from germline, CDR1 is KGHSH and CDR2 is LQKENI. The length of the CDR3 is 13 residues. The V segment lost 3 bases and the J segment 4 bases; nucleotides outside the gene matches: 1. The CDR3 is CASSPGGSDTQYF. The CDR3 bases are TGTGCCAGCTCACCGGGAGGGTCAGATACGCAGTATTTT.

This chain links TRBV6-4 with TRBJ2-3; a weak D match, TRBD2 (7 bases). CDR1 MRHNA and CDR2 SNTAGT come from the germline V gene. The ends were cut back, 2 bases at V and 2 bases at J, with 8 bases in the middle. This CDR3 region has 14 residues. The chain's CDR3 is CASSDGGATDTQYF. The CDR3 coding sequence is TGTGCCAGCAGTGACGGGGGGGCCACAGATACGCAGTATTTT.

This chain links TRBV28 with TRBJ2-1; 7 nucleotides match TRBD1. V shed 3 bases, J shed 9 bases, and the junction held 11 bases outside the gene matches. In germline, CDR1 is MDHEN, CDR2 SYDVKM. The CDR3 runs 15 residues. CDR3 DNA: TGTGCCAGCAGTTTTCCGGGACAGAGGACCCGTGAGCAGTTCTTC. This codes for CASSFPGQRTREQFF.

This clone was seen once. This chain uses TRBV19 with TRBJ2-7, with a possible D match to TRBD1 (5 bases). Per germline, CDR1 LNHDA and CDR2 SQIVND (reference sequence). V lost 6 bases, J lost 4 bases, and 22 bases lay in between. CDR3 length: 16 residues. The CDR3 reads CASSRQRLTAGYEQYF. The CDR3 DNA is TGTGCCAGTAGCAGACAAAGGTTAACGGCAGGGTACGAGCAGTACTTC.

The CDR3 protein is CASTIGLGVDSVGGYTF. The DNA of the CDR3 is TGTGCCAGTACCATAGGTCTGGGAGTTGATTCGGTTGGAGGCTACACCTTC. V and J are TRBV19 and TRBJ1-2, with unresolved D. With 7 bases removed from V and 8 bases from J, the gap between germline ends came to 29 bases. Per germline, CDR1 LNHDA and CDR2 SQIVND (reference sequence). This CDR3 comprises 17 residues. Using reference TRBV19 and TRBJ1-2 for the parts outside the CDR3, the full variable domain is DGGITQSPKYLFRKEGQNVTLSCEQNLNHDAMYWYRQDPGQGLRLIYYSQIVNDFQKGDIAEGYSVSREKKESFPLTVTSAQKNPTAFYLCASTIGLGVDSVGGYTFGSGTRLTVV.

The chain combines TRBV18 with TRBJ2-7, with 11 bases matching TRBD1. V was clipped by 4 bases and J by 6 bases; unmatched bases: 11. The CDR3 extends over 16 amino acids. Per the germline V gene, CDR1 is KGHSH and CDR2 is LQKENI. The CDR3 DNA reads TGTGCCAGCTCACTGAAGCCGGGACAGGGGGTTGGCGAGCAGTACTTC. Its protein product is CASSLKPGQGVGEQYF.

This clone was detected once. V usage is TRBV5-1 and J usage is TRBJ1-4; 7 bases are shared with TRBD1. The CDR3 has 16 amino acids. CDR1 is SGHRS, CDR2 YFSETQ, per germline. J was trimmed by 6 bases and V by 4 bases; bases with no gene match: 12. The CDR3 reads CASSPRDSLSYEKLFF. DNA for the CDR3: TGCGCCAGCAGCCCTCGGGACAGCTTATCTTATGAAAAACTGTTTTTT.

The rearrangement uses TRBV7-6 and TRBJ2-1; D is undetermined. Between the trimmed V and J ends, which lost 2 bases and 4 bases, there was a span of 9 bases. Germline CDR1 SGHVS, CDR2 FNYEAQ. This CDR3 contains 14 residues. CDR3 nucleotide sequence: TGTGCCAGCAGCTTATCCGGGTTTTACAATGAGCAGTTCTTC. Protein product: CASSLSGFYNEQFF.

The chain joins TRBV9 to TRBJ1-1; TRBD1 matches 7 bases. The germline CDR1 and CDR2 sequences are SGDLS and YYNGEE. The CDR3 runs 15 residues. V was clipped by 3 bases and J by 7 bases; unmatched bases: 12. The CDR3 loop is CASSAAPGTASEAFF. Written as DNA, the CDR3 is TGTGCCAGCAGCGCCGCCCCCGGGACAGCTAGTGAAGCTTTCTTT.

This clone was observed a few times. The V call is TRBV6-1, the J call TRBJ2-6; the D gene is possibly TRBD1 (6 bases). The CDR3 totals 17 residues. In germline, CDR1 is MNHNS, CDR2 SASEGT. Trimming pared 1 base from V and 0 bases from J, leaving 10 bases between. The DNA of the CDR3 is TGTGCCAGCAGTGAAGGGGGACACCTCTCTGGGGCCAACGTCCTGACTTTC. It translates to CASSEGGHLSGANVLTF.

Here the CDR3 reads CATSLGAGTGELFF. As DNA, the CDR3 is TGCGCCACCAGTTTGGGGGCAGGAACCGGGGAGCTGTTTTTT. The genes are TRBV5-1 and TRBJ2-2, with a tentative D call TRBD1 (6 bases). The CDR3 is 14 amino acids. The germline gives CDR1 SGHRS, CDR2 YFSETQ. V was trimmed by 9 bases and J by 5 bases, leaving 17 bases between them. Drawing the rest from reference TRBV5-1 and TRBJ2-2, the complete variable domain is KAGVTQTPRYLIKTRGQQVTLSCSPISGHRSVSWYQQTPGQGLQFLFEYFSETQRNKGNFPGRFSGRQFSNSRSEMNVSTLELGDSALYLCATSLGAGTGELFFGEGSRLTVL.

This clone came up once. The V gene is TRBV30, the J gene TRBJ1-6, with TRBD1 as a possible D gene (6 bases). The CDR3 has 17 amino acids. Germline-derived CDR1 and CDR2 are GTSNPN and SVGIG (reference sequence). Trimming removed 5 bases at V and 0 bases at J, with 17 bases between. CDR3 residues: CAWPGGGGPSYNSPLHF. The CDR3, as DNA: TGTGCCTGGCCGGGTGGGGGGGGGCCCTCCTATAATTCACCCCTCCACTTT.

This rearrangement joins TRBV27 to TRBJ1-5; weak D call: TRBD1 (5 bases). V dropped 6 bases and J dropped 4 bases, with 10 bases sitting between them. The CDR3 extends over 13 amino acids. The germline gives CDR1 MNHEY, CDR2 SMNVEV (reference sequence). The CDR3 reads CASSPTGNQPQHF. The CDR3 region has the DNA TGTGCCAGCAGCCCAACAGGAAATCAGCCCCAGCATTTT.

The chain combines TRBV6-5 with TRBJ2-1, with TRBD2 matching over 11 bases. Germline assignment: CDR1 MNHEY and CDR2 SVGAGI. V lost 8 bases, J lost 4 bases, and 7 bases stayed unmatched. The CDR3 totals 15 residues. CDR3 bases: TGTGCCAGCCAGTTGGTAGCGGGGGGGTACAATGAGCAGTTCTTC. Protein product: CASQLVAGGYNEQFF.